This TCR beta chain was captured in a study of tumor and adjacent non-tumor tissue in lung cancer. The germline CDR1 and CDR2 sequences are MRHNA and SNTAGT. CDR3 size: 14 residues. V gave up 4 bases and J gave up 5 bases; unmatched junction bases: 7. In regard to this clonotype: The antigen remains unidentified.

Overall study findings and caveats: Top 100 clones took a larger repertoire share in normal lung.

No cell sorting was done before RNA was extracted from the tissue. Three rounds of nested PCR, following a modified ARM-PCR protocol, produced the TCRbeta library. TCRdb reprocessed the multiplex PCR reads via MiXCR and lists one record per CDR3 protein. The sample has around 210,000 distinct CDR3 sequences, 70% to 75% seen once; the top ten hold 25%. The chain links TRBV6-4 to TRBJ1-1; 7 nucleotides align to TRBD1. The sample comprised lung tumor tissue. This clonotype was obtained from a man between 60 and 70 years old with non-small cell lung cancer. The DNA for the CDR3 is TGTGCCAGCAGTGTAGGAGCACAGGGGACTGAAGCTTTCTTT. Amino acid sequence: CASSVGAQGTEAFF.